One and the same sample provided the 28 T cell receptor beta chains below, sequenced in a study of OX40 agonist ivuxolimab in advanced cancers. Only in-frame clones appear in the TCRdb table, and some are missing; sequencing was by immunoSEQ multiplex PCR. The sample includes tens of thousands of clones, 90% to 95% of them seen just once. The specimen was CD4+ or CD8+ T cells sorted from blood, collected in a trial of the OX40 agonist ivuxolimab. Receptors were obtained from an adult with an advanced solid tumor such as melanoma, head and neck, liver or kidney cancer.

The chain recombines TRBV14 with TRBJ2-3; D possibly corresponds to TRBD2 (5 bases). V shed 5 bases and J shed 0 bases, with 9 bases lying between them. Per germline, CDR1 SGHDN and CDR2 FVKESK. The CDR3 length is 14 residues. The CDR3 sequence is CASSFRTSTDTQYF. CDR3 coding DNA: TGTGCCAGCAGCTTCCGGACTAGCACAGATACGCAGTATTTT.

The chain is built from TRBV29-1 and TRBJ2-5; D is unresolved. V lost 2 bases to trimming and J lost 0 bases, with 10 bases between them. The length of the CDR3 is 14 residues. CDR1 and CDR2 from the germline V gene are SQVTM and ANQGSEA. The CDR3 spells CSVEWQDDQETQYF. In DNA form, the CDR3 reads TGCAGCGTTGAATGGCAGGACGACCAAGAGACCCAGTACTTC. Together with reference TRBV29-1 and TRBJ2-5, the CDR3 gives the full variable domain: SAVISQKPSRDICQRGTSLTIQCQVDSQVTMMFWYRQQPGQSLTLIATANQGSEATYESGFVIDKFPISRPNLTFSTLTVSNMSPEDSSIYLCSVEWQDDQETQYFGPGTRLLVL.

The J gene is TRBJ1-2, the V gene TRBV10-3; TRBD1 might be the D (5 bases). The V gene's germline CDR1 is ENHRY and CDR2 SYGVKD. The CDR3 is 14 residues long. V lost 6 bases to trimming and J lost 2 bases, with 13 bases between them. CDR3 residues: CAIRAQGGNYGYTF. The CDR3 DNA follows: TGTGCCATCAGGGCTCAGGGTGGGAACTATGGCTACACCTTC.

The J gene is TRBJ2-7, the V gene TRBV7-2, with 9 bases fitting TRBD1. In germline, CDR1 is SGHTA, CDR2 FQGNSA. J lost 6 bases, V lost 5 bases, and 11 bases had no gene match. The CDR3 spans 15 residues. The CDR3 DNA is TGTGCCAGCAGCAACCGGGACAGGGTTTTTGGCGAGCAGTACTTC. Translation: CASSNRDRVFGEQYF.

The V and J genes are TRBV30 and TRBJ2-7, with TRBD1 identical over 9 bases. CDR3 length equals 12 residues. Germline assignment: CDR1 GTSNPN and CDR2 SVGIG (reference sequence). The junction had 4 bases not matched to a gene; V was cut back by 4 bases and J by 6 bases. This chain's CDR3 is CAWTRDRAEQYF. In nucleotides, the CDR3 is TGTGCCTGGACCCGGGACAGGGCCGAGCAGTACTTC.

This chain uses TRBV7-8 with TRBJ1-3; D is undetermined. Between the trimmed V and J ends, which lost 2 bases and 2 bases, there was a span of 10 bases. This CDR3 has 15 residues. The germline V gene has CDR1 SGHVS and CDR2 FQNEAQ. CDR3 sequence (DNA): TGTGCCAGCAGCTTACTTCCGGGCACTGGAAACACCATATATTTT. It encodes CASSLLPGTGNTIYF.

The rearrangement joins TRBV27 to TRBJ1-1; tentative D call: TRBD1 (5 bases). Per germline, CDR1 MNHEY and CDR2 SMNVEV (reference sequence). This CDR3 has 15 amino acids. V was clipped by 6 bases and J by 4 bases, with 18 bases between them. CDR3 protein: CASRTSRELGTEAFF. The CDR3 nucleotides read TGTGCCAGCAGAACCTCCAGGGAGCTGGGCACTGAAGCTTTCTTT.

The chain employs TRBV6-5 and TRBJ2-5; D possibly corresponds to TRBD1 (5 bases). The V end was cut by 4 bases, the J end by 5 bases, with 11 bases between. Germline assignment: CDR1 MNHEY and CDR2 SVGAGI. The CDR3 covers 13 residues. The CDR3 sequence: CASSWTMWETQYF. The DNA of the CDR3 is TGTGCCAGCAGTTGGACAATGTGGGAGACCCAGTACTTC.

The V and J genes are TRBV13 and TRBJ2-3, with 15 bases that match TRBD2. V was clipped by 3 bases and J by 5 bases; unmatched bases: 3. The CDR3 extends over 16 amino acids. Germline values: CDR1 PRHDT, CDR2 FYEKMQ (reference sequence). The CDR3 loop reads CASSFGTSGRLDTQYF. For the CDR3, the DNA is TGTGCCAGCAGCTTCGGGACTAGCGGGAGGTTAGATACGCAGTATTTT.

The rearrangement uses TRBV6-4 and TRBJ1-2; D perhaps matches TRBD1 (5 bases). The V and J ends lost 6 bases and 6 bases respectively, with 14 bases between them. CDR1 is MRHNA, CDR2 SNTAGT, per germline. This CDR3 contains 13 residues. CDR3 sequence reads: CASSERGGDGYTF. As DNA, the CDR3 is TGTGCCAGCAGCGAAAGGGGCGGTGATGGCTACACCTTC.

V gene TRBV13 combines with J gene TRBJ2-3; tentative D call: TRBD2 (6 bases). Germline assignment: CDR1 PRHDT and CDR2 FYEKMQ (reference sequence). Trimming stripped 5 bases from V and 1 base from J, with 10 bases between. The CDR3 has 14 amino acids. The CDR3 is CASSLPSGTDTQYF. CDR3 DNA sequence: TGTGCCAGCAGCCTCCCTAGCGGCACAGATACGCAGTATTTT.

This chain joins TRBV5-1 and TRBJ2-7; TRBD1 or TRBD2 may be the D gene (5 bases each). Per germline, CDR1 SGHRS and CDR2 YFSETQ. The CDR3 length is 15 residues. V lost 2 bases and J 2 bases, leaving 14 bases between the germline ends. This CDR3 reads CASSLGVRGTYEQYF. The CDR3 region has the DNA TGCGCCAGCAGCTTAGGGGTCCGGGGTACCTACGAGCAGTACTTC.

The chain uses TRBV27 and TRBJ2-3, with a weak D call TRBD2 (5 bases). Germline V gives CDR1 MNHEY, CDR2 SMNVEV (reference sequence). The CDR3 extends over 15 amino acids. V lost 1 base and J lost 3, with 11 bases in between. CDR3 sequence: CASSLYAGGTDTQYF. The CDR3 nucleotides read TGTGCCAGCAGTTTATACGCGGGTGGGACAGATACGCAGTATTTT.

This clone was counted between two and nine times. The chain recombines TRBV30 with TRBJ1-1; unclear D gene. CDR3 length: 11 residues. Germline V CDR1 and CDR2: GTSNPN, SVGIG (reference sequence). V was trimmed by 1 base and J by 10 bases, leaving 10 bases between them. The CDR3 DNA follows: TGTGCCTGGAGTGAAGGGAGCGGAGCTTTCTTT. It yields the protein CAWSEGSGAFF.

The rearrangement links TRBV9 to TRBJ2-3, with 7 bases fitting TRBD1. Per the germline V gene, CDR1 is SGDLS and CDR2 is YYNGEE. This CDR3 contains 15 residues. Trimming at V came to 6 bases and at J to 0 bases, leaving 7 bases not matched to a gene. DNA for the CDR3: TGTGCCAGCACTACAGGGGATGGGAGCACAGATACGCAGTATTTT. Protein: CASTTGDGSTDTQYF.

The chain recombines TRBV5-6 with TRBJ1-1, with D hard to call. This CDR3 comprises 11 residues. Trimming took 0 bases from V and 6 from J, leaving 3 bases between them. In germline, CDR1 is SGHDT, CDR2 YYEEEE. DNA of the CDR3: TGTGCCAGCAGCTTGGGCGCTGAAGCTTTCTTT. Protein: CASSLGAEAFF.

This sequence joins TRBV6-6 and TRBJ2-1, with D maybe TRBD1 (6 bases). This CDR3 contains 14 residues. Per germline, CDR1 MNHNY and CDR2 SVGAGI (reference sequence). Trimming removed 5 bases from V and 3 bases from J, with 11 bases in between. The CDR3 sequence: CASSLSDSYNEQFF. In DNA form, the CDR3 reads TGTGCCAGCAGTCTTTCGGACAGCTACAATGAGCAGTTCTTC.

The chain recombines TRBV9 with TRBJ2-3, with TRBD2 identical over 7 bases. The CDR3 totals 16 residues. The germline gives CDR1 SGDLS, CDR2 YYNGEE. V was pared by 1 base and J by 2 bases, with 7 bases of the junction left unmatched. The DNA for the CDR3 is TGTGCCAGCAGCGTACTAGCGGCTGGCCCCACAGATACGCAGTATTTT. This translates into CASSVLAAGPTDTQYF.

The rearrangement links TRBV5-4 to TRBJ1-4, with a tentative D call TRBD1 (6 bases). The CDR3 length is 12 residues. The V end lost 4 bases, the J end lost 14 bases, and 15 bases lay between the germline ends. The germline gives CDR1 SGHNT, CDR2 YYREEE (reference sequence). The CDR3 DNA sequence: TGTGCCAGCAGCGCACAACAGGGAAAGCTGTTTTTT. Translated, it gives CASSAQQGKLFF. The variable domain in full, completed from reference TRBV5-4 and TRBJ1-4, reads ETGVTQSPTHLIKTRGQQVTLRCSSQSGHNTVSWYQQALGQGPQFIFQYYREEENGRGNFPPRFSGLQFPNYSSELNVNALELDDSALYLCASSAQQGKLFFGSGTQLSVL.

The rearrangement links TRBV27 to TRBJ2-1; D is unclear. V shed 7 bases and J shed 6 bases, with 7 bases lying between them. The germline CDR1 and CDR2 sequences are MNHEY and SMNVEV (reference sequence). The CDR3 runs to 11 residues. The CDR3: CASTVGNEQFF. The CDR3 DNA follows: TGTGCCAGCACCGTGGGCAATGAGCAGTTCTTC.

The table lists this clone with a count of one. This chain connects TRBV4-1 to TRBJ2-2; tentative D call: TRBD2 (6 bases). This CDR3 spans 16 amino acids. Germline V gene data show CDR1 as MGHRA and CDR2 as YSYEKL. V was cut by 2 bases and J by 0 bases, with 10 bases left in between. The CDR3 here is CASSQTGTSNTGELFF. The CDR3 DNA reads TGCGCCAGCAGCCAAACCGGGACTTCGAACACCGGGGAGCTGTTTTTT.

For the CDR3, the DNA is TGTGCCAGCAGGTTTTGGACAGCTTATAATGAAAAACTGTTTTTT. Residues: CASRFWTAYNEKLFF. The chain has TRBV2 and TRBJ1-4; tentatively, D is TRBD1 (6 bases). This CDR3 is built from 15 residues. The germline CDR1 and CDR2 sequences are SNHLY and FYNNEI. V was pared by 6 bases and J by 4 bases, with 15 bases between.

The chain combines TRBV4-1 with TRBJ2-7, with 7 nucleotides matching TRBD1. The ends lost 2 bases at V and 6 bases at J; junction bases unmatched: 1. This CDR3 has 12 residues. Germline V gives CDR1 MGHRA, CDR2 YSYEKL. In DNA form, the CDR3 reads TGCGCCAGCAGCCAACCAGGGGGCGAGCAGTACTTC. Protein sequence: CASSQPGGEQYF.

This chain links TRBV27 with TRBJ2-3; D may match TRBD1 or TRBD2 (5 bases each). The germline gives CDR1 MNHEY, CDR2 SMNVEV (reference sequence). The CDR3 extends over 10 amino acids. Trimming pared 8 bases from V and 8 bases from J, leaving 8 bases between. The CDR3 DNA follows: TGTGCCAGCGGGGGAAGTACGCAGTATTTT. This codes for CASGGSTQYF.

The rearrangement links TRBV2 to TRBJ2-1; D uncertain. Germline CDR1 and CDR2: SNHLY and FYNNEI. The CDR3 is made up of 14 amino acids. V was pared by 3 bases and J by 6 bases, with 12 bases between. The chain's CDR3 is CASSDIDATNEQFF. Written as DNA, the CDR3 is TGTGCCAGCAGTGATATCGACGCCACCAATGAGCAGTTCTTC.

The chain is built from TRBV18 and TRBJ1-1; unclear D gene. V lost 6 bases and J 1 base, leaving 18 bases between the germline ends. The CDR3 totals 16 residues. Germline CDR1 KGHSH, CDR2 LQKENI. CDR3 sequence: CASSPLEGISNTEAFF. DNA for the CDR3: TGTGCCAGCTCCCCCCTGGAGGGAATTTCGAACACTGAAGCTTTCTTT. Supplemented by reference TRBV18 and TRBJ1-1, the full variable domain reads NAGVMQNPRHLVRRRGQEARLRCSPMKGHSHVYWYRQLPEEGLKFMVYLQKENIIDESGMPKERFSAEFPKEGPSILRIQQVVRGDSAAYFCASSPLEGISNTEAFFGQGTRLTVV.

The chain employs TRBV27 and TRBJ2-3, with TRBD2 identical over 10 bases. Germline V gene data show CDR1 as MNHEY and CDR2 as SMNVEV (reference sequence). This CDR3 is 15 amino acids long. Trimming took 1 base from V and 6 from J; bases not matched to a gene: 4. CDR3 sequence reads: CASSLYTSGTDTQYF. DNA of the CDR3: TGTGCCAGCAGTTTATACACTAGCGGGACGGATACGCAGTATTTT.

J is TRBJ2-2 and V is TRBV6-5; D is perhaps TRBD1 (5 bases). There are 15 residues in the CDR3. Germline loops: CDR1 MNHEY, CDR2 SVGAGI. Trimming stripped 0 bases from V and 7 bases from J, with 12 bases between. Written as DNA, the CDR3 is TGTGCCAGCAGTTACTCTAACCTTAGGGGCGGGGAGCTGTTTTTT. It specifies CASSYSNLRGGELFF.